One sample yielded the 20 T cell receptor beta chains listed below, sequenced in a study of blood T cell repertoires in COVID-19. Generated by immunoSEQ multiplex PCR, the TCRdb table keeps only in-frame clones and is missing some. Counted here are about 100,000 clones, approximately 89% occurring once; the ten biggest clones make up 6.8%. What was sequenced was peripheral blood. Every receptor here comes from a man aged 50-60 years with active or convalescent COVID-19.

J is TRBJ2-2 and V is TRBV5-4; TRBD2 matches 10 bases. Germline assignment: CDR1 SGHNT and CDR2 YYREEE (reference sequence). V dropped 4 bases and J dropped 3; count of bases not matched to a gene: 3. The CDR3 spans 15 residues. The CDR3 DNA follows: TGTGCCAGCAGCCTTGGGACTAGCGACACCGGGGAGCTGTTTTTT. Its protein product is CASSLGTSDTGELFF.

The chain uses TRBV11-2 and TRBJ2-5; D gene ambiguous. Between the trimmed V and J ends, which lost 3 bases and 4 bases, there was a span of 6 bases. The CDR3 is 12 amino acids. The germline V gene has CDR1 SGHAT and CDR2 FQNNGV. In nucleotides, the CDR3 is TGTGCCAGCAGCTTGGCTGGAGAGACCCAGTACTTC. It translates to CASSLAGETQYF.

CDR3 region: CASTPGGATYEQYF. CDR3 coding DNA: TGTGCCAGCACCCCGGGGGGGGCAACCTACGAGCAGTACTTC. The V call is TRBV5-5, the J call TRBJ2-7, with TRBD2 matching over 8 bases. Germline V gives CDR1 SGHKS, CDR2 YYEKEE (reference sequence). The trim removed 6 bases at V and 2 bases at J, leaving 7 bases unmatched. This CDR3 has 14 residues.

The chain carries TRBV11-3 and TRBJ2-5; a weak D match, TRBD2 (5 bases). Per the germline V gene, CDR1 is SGHNT and CDR2 is YENEEA. This CDR3 comprises 15 residues. Trimming removed 2 bases from V and 2 bases from J, with 12 bases in between. The CDR3 DNA reads as TGTGCCAGCAGCTTACAACACGGAGGTCAAGAGACCCAGTACTTC. It translates to CASSLQHGGQETQYF.

The chain recombines TRBV7-2 with TRBJ1-2, with 7 bases identical to TRBD1. This CDR3 contains 12 residues. J was trimmed by 6 bases and V by 7 bases; bases with no gene match: 5. Germline CDR1 is SGHTA and CDR2 is FQGNSA. CDR3 residues: CASIGQANGYTF. The CDR3 DNA reads TGTGCCAGCATCGGACAGGCAAATGGCTACACCTTC.

The count of this clone is one. The chain employs TRBV14 and TRBJ1-2, with D possibly being TRBD1 (5 bases). Trimming left V 1 base short and J 4 bases short, with 7 bases between. The CDR3 has 13 amino acids. Germline lookup yields CDR1 SGHDN and CDR2 FVKESK. DNA of the CDR3: TGTGCCAGCAGCCAAGTGGGGGGCTATGGCTACACCTTC. Translated, it gives CASSQVGGYGYTF.

The genes are TRBV5-5 and TRBJ1-1, with a weak D call TRBD1 (5 bases). Germline CDR1 and CDR2: SGHKS and YYEKEE (reference sequence). CDR3 length: 15 amino acids. V lost 0 bases and J 3 bases, leaving 12 bases between the germline ends. In DNA, the CDR3 is TGTGCCAGCAGCTTGGAAAGGAGGGACTACACTGAAGCTTTCTTT. Amino acids: CASSLERRDYTEAFF.

This clone was picked up a small number of times. The chain links TRBV6-5 to TRBJ2-1, with TRBD1 matching 11 bases. The trim removed 8 bases at V and 10 bases at J, leaving 10 bases unmatched. The CDR3 has 14 amino acids. Germline lookup yields CDR1 MNHEY and CDR2 SVGAGI. DNA of the CDR3: TGTGCCAGCGGAGGGACAGGGGGTCAGTGGGAGCAGTTCTTC. Translating gives CASGGTGGQWEQFF.

The rearrangement uses TRBV28 and TRBJ2-1; 7 positions match TRBD2. Germline CDR1 is MDHEN and CDR2 is SYDVKM. The trim removed 6 bases at V and 0 bases at J, leaving 8 bases unmatched. The CDR3 totals 16 residues. CDR3 protein: CASSGGFWGSYNEQFF. In DNA form, the CDR3 reads TGTGCCAGCAGCGGGGGGTTCTGGGGCTCCTACAATGAGCAGTTCTTC.

The chain recombines TRBV6-5 with TRBJ2-1; weak D call: TRBD1 (6 bases). The germline CDR1 and CDR2 sequences are MNHEY and SVGAGI. The CDR3 length is 12 residues. Trimming took off 5 bases at V and 9 bases at J, with 11 bases between the two ends. In DNA form, the CDR3 reads TGTGCCAGCAGTAAACAGGGTACTGAGCAGTTCTTC. This sequence encodes CASSKQGTEQFF.

This rearrangement joins TRBV5-4 to TRBJ2-7, with TRBD2 identical over 8 bases. Germline V CDR1 and CDR2: SGHNT, YYREEE (reference sequence). The CDR3 sequence is 14 residues long. V shed 4 bases and J 2 bases; nucleotides not matched to a gene: 5. The CDR3 bases are TGTGCCAGCAGCCTGGGACTAGTACCCTACGAGCAGTACTTC. This gives the protein CASSLGLVPYEQYF.

The chain links TRBV2 to TRBJ2-3, with 8 positions matching TRBD2. Germline V gives CDR1 SNHLY, CDR2 FYNNEI. The CDR3 length is 15 residues. J gave up 2 bases and V 7 bases, and 8 bases lay outside the gene matches. Here the CDR3 reads CASIESGGPTDTQYF. Here the CDR3 DNA reads TGTGCCAGCATCGAATCGGGAGGGCCCACAGATACGCAGTATTTT.

V gene TRBV2 combines with J gene TRBJ2-3; maybe TRBD2 (6 bases). This CDR3 has 12 residues. The germline V gene has CDR1 SNHLY and CDR2 FYNNEI. V was clipped by 3 bases and J by 9 bases, with 10 bases between them. CDR3 in amino acids: CASSDRRETQYF. As DNA, the CDR3 is TGTGCCAGCAGTGATCGTCGGGAGACGCAGTATTTT.

This clone was recorded only once. CDR3 coding DNA: TGTGCCAGCAGTTACACTGTGAACTATGGCTACACCTTC. Residues: CASSYTVNYGYTF. The V call is TRBV6-5, the J call TRBJ1-2; D remains ambiguous. V dropped 2 bases and J dropped 2 bases, with 6 bases sitting between them. CDR1 is MNHEY, CDR2 SVGAGI, per germline. This CDR3 region has 13 residues.

The chain employs TRBV2 and TRBJ2-7; TRBD1 matches at 10 bases. CDR1 SNHLY and CDR2 FYNNEI come from the germline V gene. V gave up 10 bases and J gave up 4 bases; unmatched junction bases: 10. The CDR3 totals 14 residues. The CDR3 bases are TGTGCCACCTCGCCGGGACAGGGGAGATACGAGCAGTACTTC. The encoded protein is CATSPGQGRYEQYF.

J is TRBJ2-7 and V is TRBV19, with 7 bases that match TRBD2. Germline CDR1 and CDR2: LNHDA and SQIVND (reference sequence). CDR3 length equals 14 residues. Germline trimming cut 3 bases from V and 3 bases from J; bases unmatched to any gene: 5. The CDR3 is CASSMGREDYEQYF. The CDR3 DNA sequence: TGTGCCAGTAGTATGGGACGGGAGGACTACGAGCAGTACTTC.

The genes are TRBV14 and TRBJ1-1; 8 bases line up with TRBD1. V gave up 6 bases and J gave up 6 bases; unmatched junction bases: 6. Germline CDR1 reads SGHDN; CDR2 reads FVKESK. The CDR3 sequence is 13 residues long. CDR3 amino acids: CASSTTGGAEAFF. CDR3 in DNA: TGTGCCAGCAGTACAACAGGGGGGGCTGAAGCTTTCTTT.

J is TRBJ1-5 and V is TRBV24-1; D remains ambiguous. The CDR3 is made up of 14 amino acids. The germline CDR1 and CDR2 sequences are KGHDR and SFDVKD. Trimming pared 3 bases from V and 2 bases from J, leaving 7 bases between. DNA of the CDR3: TGTGCCACCAGTGATCTCGCGGGCAATCAGCCCCAGCATTTT. Protein sequence: CATSDLAGNQPQHF.

V is TRBV4-1 and J is TRBJ2-7, with D tentatively TRBD2 (5 bases). The CDR3 totals 16 residues. Looked up from germline, CDR1 is MGHRA and CDR2 is YSYEKL. V was cut by 3 bases and J by 6 bases, with 21 bases left in between. The DNA for the CDR3 is TGCGCCAGCAGCCATACTTCTCCGGGATTTCGCCCCGAGCAGTACTTC. It translates to CASSHTSPGFRPEQYF.

This sequence joins TRBV5-6 and TRBJ2-3; 9 bases are a match to TRBD2. Germline V gives CDR1 SGHDT, CDR2 YYEEEE. The CDR3 sequence is 16 residues long. V lost 4 bases, J lost 6 bases, and 12 bases stayed unmatched. CDR3 sequence: CASSPILAGNLDTQYF. CDR3 bases: TGTGCCAGCAGCCCAATACTAGCGGGCAATTTGGATACGCAGTATTTT. The full variable domain, in which reference TRBV5-6 and TRBJ2-3 provide the parts outside the CDR3, is DAGVTQSPTHLIKTRGQQVTLRCSPKSGHDTVSWYQQALGQGPQFIFQYYEEEERQRGNFPDRFSGHQFPNYSSELNVNALLLGDSALYLCASSPILAGNLDTQYFGPGTRLTVL.